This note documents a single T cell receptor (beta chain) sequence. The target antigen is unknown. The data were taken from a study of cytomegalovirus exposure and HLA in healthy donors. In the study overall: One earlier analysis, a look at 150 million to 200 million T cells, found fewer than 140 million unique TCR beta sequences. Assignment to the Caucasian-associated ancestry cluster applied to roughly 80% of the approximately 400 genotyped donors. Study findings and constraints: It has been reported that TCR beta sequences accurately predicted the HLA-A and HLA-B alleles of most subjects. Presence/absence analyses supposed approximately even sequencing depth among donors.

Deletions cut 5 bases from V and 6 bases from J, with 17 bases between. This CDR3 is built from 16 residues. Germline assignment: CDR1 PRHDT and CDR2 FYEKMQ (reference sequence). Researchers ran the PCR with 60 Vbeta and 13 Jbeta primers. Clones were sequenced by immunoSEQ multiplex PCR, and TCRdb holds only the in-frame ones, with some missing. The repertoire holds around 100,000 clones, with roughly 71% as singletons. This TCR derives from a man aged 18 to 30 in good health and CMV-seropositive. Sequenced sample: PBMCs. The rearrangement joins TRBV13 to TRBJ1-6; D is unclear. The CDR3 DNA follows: TGTGCCAGCAGCCAAACCTACGGGGTGGGTAATTCACCCCTCCACTTT. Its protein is CASSQTYGVGNSPLHF.